Below are 20 T cell receptor beta chains sequenced from a single sample in a study of cytomegalovirus exposure and HLA in healthy donors. The PCR contained 60 Vbeta and 13 Jbeta primers. This table comes from immunoSEQ multiplex PCR, and its TCRdb copy is limited to in-frame clones, with some not included. Among 110,000 to 150,000 clones listed, roughly four fifths were seen once. The sequencing sample was made of PBMCs. Receptors originate from a human donor in good health.

This chain uses TRBV27 with TRBJ1-4, with TRBD1 identical over 9 bases. Germline assignment: CDR1 MNHEY and CDR2 SMNVEV (reference sequence). This CDR3 is built from 13 residues. V lost 7 bases, J lost 7 bases, and 4 bases stayed unmatched. The chain's CDR3 is CASTTGGFEKLFF. CDR3 DNA sequence: TGTGCCAGCACAACAGGGGGCTTTGAAAAACTGTTTTTT.

This clone has only a few counts. The J gene is TRBJ1-1, the V gene TRBV4-1; 7 nucleotides line up with TRBD1. The germline gives CDR1 MGHRA, CDR2 YSYEKL. Trimming removed 8 bases from V and 1 base from J; junction bases left unmatched: 10. The CDR3 is made up of 15 amino acids. In DNA form, the CDR3 reads TGCGCCAGCGCTAAAACCGGGACAGCGAACACTGAAGCTTTCTTT. Translated: CASAKTGTANTEAFF.

V gene TRBV5-4 combines with J gene TRBJ2-7; 10 nucleotides agree with TRBD2. Germline V gives CDR1 SGHNT, CDR2 YYREEE (reference sequence). The ends lost 5 bases at V and 0 bases at J; junction bases unmatched: 5. The CDR3 length is 15 residues. As DNA, the CDR3 is TGTGCCAGCAGAGAGAGCGGGGGGGCCTCCTACGAGCAGTACTTC. As protein: CASRESGGASYEQYF.

The chain links TRBV4-2 to TRBJ2-3; TRBD2 matches 8 bases. The CDR3 consists of 18 residues. J gave up 2 bases and V 0 bases, and 10 bases lay outside the gene matches. Germline values: CDR1 LGHNA, CDR2 YNFKEQ. The CDR3 DNA follows: TGTGCCAGCAGCCAAGAGCCCGGCGGGGGGACCGCCACAGATACGCAGTATTTT. The encoded protein is CASSQEPGGGTATDTQYF.

This clone was picked up one time. CDR3 amino acids: CASTLTSGSKTQYF. CDR3 DNA sequence: TGTGCCAGCACCCTGACTAGCGGGAGTAAGACCCAGTACTTC. The genes are TRBV6-5 and TRBJ2-5, with 12 nucleotides matching TRBD2. With 7 bases clipped from V and 6 bases from J, the junction kept 6 bases outside the gene matches. The germline CDR1 and CDR2 sequences are MNHEY and SVGAGI. This CDR3 contains 14 residues.

This clone has more than one count but fewer than ten. V and J are TRBV13 and TRBJ2-7, with a possible D match to TRBD2 (5 bases). The ends were cut back, 5 bases at V and 0 bases at J, with 11 bases in the middle. Germline V gives CDR1 PRHDT, CDR2 FYEKMQ (reference sequence). The CDR3 covers 14 residues. CDR3 DNA: TGTGCCAGCAGCATACCCGGGAACTCCTACGAGCAGTACTTC. Its translation: CASSIPGNSYEQYF.

CDR3 nucleotide sequence: TGTGCCACCAGCAGGGACAATTGGCGACGTGAAAAACTGTTTTTT. This encodes CATSRDNWRREKLFF. This chain connects TRBV15 to TRBJ1-4; a possible D gene is TRBD1 (5 bases). The CDR3 is 15 residues long. Germline V gene data show CDR1 as LNHNV and CDR2 as YYDKDF (reference sequence). V was shortened by 3 bases and J by 7 bases, with 15 bases between the two germline ends.

This sequence joins TRBV6-6 and TRBJ2-7; weak D call: TRBD2 (6 bases). This CDR3 contains 16 residues. Germline V gene data show CDR1 as MNHNY and CDR2 as SVGAGI (reference sequence). The V gene lost 0 bases and the J gene lost 5 bases, with 17 bases spanning the gap. The DNA of the CDR3 is TGTGCCAGCAGTTACTCTGGGACTGCCATAGGCGACGAGCAGTACTTC. Translating it yields CASSYSGTAIGDEQYF.

The chain combines TRBV18 with TRBJ2-3; D perhaps matches TRBD2 (5 bases). V gave up 6 bases and J gave up 6 bases, with 13 bases separating them. The germline CDR1 and CDR2 sequences are KGHSH and LQKENI. The CDR3 length is 13 residues. CDR3 nucleotide sequence: TGTGCCAGCTCGCCCAACTCGGGGGATACGCAGTATTTT. Translated, it gives CASSPNSGDTQYF.

The J gene is TRBJ2-7, the V gene TRBV11-2; D unresolved. The CDR3 covers 15 residues. Trimming shortened V by 0 bases and J by 0 bases, and 9 bases separated the two germline ends. Per the germline V gene, CDR1 is SGHAT and CDR2 is FQNNGV. CDR3 protein: CASSLDLGSSYEQYF. As DNA, the CDR3 is TGTGCCAGCAGCTTAGATCTGGGCAGCTCCTACGAGCAGTACTTC.

The rearrangement uses TRBV11-2 and TRBJ1-2, with TRBD1 identical over 7 bases. The length of the CDR3 is 18 residues. CDR1 SGHAT and CDR2 FQNNGV come from the germline V gene. J was trimmed by 0 bases and V by 1 base; bases with no gene match: 11. CDR3 in DNA: TGTGCCAGCAGCTTAGCCTTTAGGGACAGATCTTCTAACTATGGCTACACCTTC. Protein: CASSLAFRDRSSNYGYTF.

This clone showed up just once. This chain uses TRBV6-1 with TRBJ2-3, with TRBD2 as a possible D gene (5 bases). The germline V and J ends were trimmed by 2 bases and 6 bases, with 24 bases remaining between them. Germline V gene sequence: CDR1 MNHNS, CDR2 SASEGT. This CDR3 is built from 18 residues. CDR3 sequence: CASSEPKSEGLGGDTQYF. In DNA, the CDR3 is TGTGCCAGCAGTGAACCAAAGTCTGAGGGTCTTGGCGGGGATACGCAGTATTTT.

V gene TRBV5-6 combines with J gene TRBJ1-1; tentative D call: TRBD1 (6 bases). Trimming removed 4 bases from V and 9 bases from J, with 13 bases in between. Germline V gene lookup returns CDR1 SGHDT and CDR2 YYEEEE. The CDR3 totals 12 residues. The CDR3 coding sequence is TGTGCCAGCAGCGAACAGGGTAATCAAGCTTTCTTT. Residues: CASSEQGNQAFF.

This chain links TRBV27 with TRBJ1-1; no clear D. From germline, CDR1 is MNHEY and CDR2 SMNVEV (reference sequence). Trimming removed 6 bases from V and 1 base from J, with 12 bases in between. CDR3 length: 14 residues. The CDR3 sequence: CASRPTYENTEAFF. CDR3 nucleotide sequence: TGTGCCAGCAGACCGACATACGAGAACACTGAAGCTTTCTTT.

The genes are TRBV2 and TRBJ2-7; TRBD2 might be the D (6 bases). With 6 bases removed from V and 0 bases from J, the gap between germline ends came to 9 bases. Germline CDR1 is SNHLY and CDR2 is FYNNEI. There are 13 residues in the CDR3. The DNA of the CDR3 is TGTGCCAGCAGGCCTAGCGTCTCCTACGAGCAGTACTTC. Protein product: CASRPSVSYEQYF. The variable domain in full, completed from reference TRBV2 and TRBJ2-7, reads EPEVTQTPSHQVTQMGQEVILRCVPISNHLYFYWYRQILGQKVEFLVSFYNNEISEKSEIFDDQFSVERPDGSNFTLKIRSTKLEDSAMYFCASRPSVSYEQYFGPGTRLTVT.

The count of this clone is one. This chain links TRBV4-1 with TRBJ2-1, with D possibly TRBD2 on 5 matching bases. V was pared by 1 base and J by 4 bases, with 11 bases between. The length of the CDR3 is 15 residues. The V gene's germline CDR1 is MGHRA and CDR2 YSYEKL. In DNA form, the CDR3 reads TGCGCCAGCAGCCAAGCACAGCGGCCTTACAATGAGCAGTTCTTC. The encoded protein is CASSQAQRPYNEQFF.

V usage is TRBV5-1 and J usage is TRBJ2-1; 14 bases line up with TRBD2. This CDR3 has 18 residues. Germline-derived CDR1 and CDR2 are SGHRS and YFSETQ. V was clipped by 4 bases and J by 4 bases; unmatched bases: 10. CDR3 protein: CASSPSTSGGASYNEQFF. For the CDR3, the DNA is TGCGCCAGCAGCCCCTCGACTAGCGGGGGGGCCTCGTACAATGAGCAGTTCTTC.

The chain has TRBV5-1 and TRBJ2-5; perhaps TRBD1 as D (5 bases). The DNA end lines up better with TRBJ2-7; the J call may be wrong. The CDR3 loop spans 13 amino acids. Germline V gene data show CDR1 as SGHRS and CDR2 as YFSETQ. The CDR3 spells CASSLGGGYEQYF. CDR3 nucleotides: TGCGCCAGCAGCTTGGGGGGCGGCTACGAGCAGTACTTC.

The chain has TRBV11-3 and TRBJ2-1; 9 bases map to TRBD1. V gave up 4 bases and J gave up 6 bases; unmatched junction bases: 7. Germline V CDR1 and CDR2: SGHNT, YENEEA. The CDR3 runs to 15 residues. The CDR3 nucleotides read TGTGCCAGCAGCTCGGGACAGGGTCAAGCCAATGAGCAGTTCTTC. This codes for CASSSGQGQANEQFF.

This clone was counted between two and nine times. J is TRBJ2-5 and V is TRBV5-1, with 16 bases fitting TRBD2. This CDR3 comprises 17 residues. Germline V lookup: CDR1 SGHRS, CDR2 YFSETQ. V lost 4 bases, J lost 5 bases, and 8 bases stayed unmatched. The CDR3 DNA reads TGCGCCAGCAGCACTGGGACTAGCGGGAGGGCCTTTGAGACCCAGTACTTC. Translated: CASSTGTSGRAFETQYF.